The 18 T cell receptor beta chains reported below all come from one sample, sequenced in a study of low-dose radiotherapy and immunotherapy resistance in tumors. First-strand cDNA relied on TRAV- and TRBV-specific primers spanning alpha and beta chains. Both a constant-region primer and a V-primer adapter served to amplify TCRs across 20 to 25 PCR cycles. One entry per CDR3 protein results from TCRdb running MiXCR on the reads. The sample lists 100,000 or so distinct CDR3 sequences, 20% to 25% seen once, with approximately 4% in the top ten. Time point indicated: after trial treatment. Treatment of the sample: LDRT plus nivolumab, ipilimumab, low-dose cyclophosphamide and aspirin (RACIN trial). Sequencing used PBMCs, obtained after low-dose radiotherapy plus immunotherapy. The receptors shown here come from a male donor with prostate cancer.

In its sample, this clonotype is medium-sized. This chain uses TRBV5-1 with TRBJ2-7, with 7 bases lining up with TRBD1. This CDR3 contains 13 residues. J was trimmed by 7 bases and V by 0 bases; bases with no gene match: 4. Looked up from germline, CDR1 is SGHRS and CDR2 is YFSETQ. The CDR3 DNA reads as TGCGCCAGCAGCTTGGCCTCGGGACAGGAGCAGTACTTC. It yields the protein CASSLASGQEQYF. Full variable domain (outside the CDR3, taken from reference TRBV5-1 and TRBJ2-7): KAGVTQTPRYLIKTRGQQVTLSCSPISGHRSVSWYQQTPGQGLQFLFEYFSETQRNKGNFPGRFSGRQFSNSRSEMNVSTLELGDSALYLCASSLASGQEQYFGPGTRLTVT.

The table lists this clonotype with many counts. The chain couples TRBV7-2 to TRBJ2-7; tentative D call: TRBD2 (6 bases). The CDR3 is made up of 12 amino acids. Germline V gene sequence: CDR1 SGHTA, CDR2 FQGNSA. Deletions cut 4 bases from V and 10 bases from J, with 14 bases between. CDR3 in amino acids: CASSSNTGLQYF. The CDR3, as DNA: TGTGCCAGCAGCTCAAACACGGGACTTCAGTACTTC.

This clonotype was seen a few times. The chain recombines TRBV12-3 or TRBV12-4 with TRBJ2-1; D unclear. V was cut by 6 bases and J by 5 bases, with 11 bases left in between. The CDR3 covers 13 residues. The CDR3 protein is CASSPRRDNEQFF. DNA for the CDR3: TGTGCCAGCAGCCCCAGAAGGGACAATGAGCAGTTCTTC.

This clonotype was observed at least ten times. The chain has TRBV19 and TRBJ2-3; 9 bases are shared with TRBD1. Germline CDR1 reads LNHDA; CDR2 reads SQIVND (reference sequence). The trim removed 3 bases at V and 5 bases at J, leaving 3 bases unmatched. The CDR3 is 14 amino acids. Here the CDR3 reads CASSMDRGGDTQYF. The CDR3, as DNA: TGTGCCAGTAGTATGGACAGGGGTGGAGATACGCAGTATTTT. Full variable domain (missing parts from reference TRBV19 and TRBJ2-3): DGGITQSPKYLFRKEGQNVTLSCEQNLNHDAMYWYRQDPGQGLRLIYYSQIVNDFQKGDIAEGYSVSREKKESFPLTVTSAQKNPTAFYLCASSMDRGGDTQYFGPGTRLTVL.

This clonotype was seen repeatedly, ten times or more. The chain combines TRBV19 with TRBJ2-1, with D perhaps TRBD2 (6 bases). CDR3 length equals 16 residues. Trimming took off 4 bases at V and 1 base at J, with 14 bases between the two ends. Germline-derived CDR1 and CDR2 are LNHDA and SQIVND (reference sequence). The CDR3 nucleotides read TGTGCCAGTAGTAGGCTCGGGGGAATGTCCTACAATGAGCAGTTCTTC. Translated: CASSRLGGMSYNEQFF.

This clonotype was seen a few times. It is unclear where the CDR3 begins or ends on the DNA, so no DNA is shown, and the CDR3 is as TCRdb lists it. This chain connects TRBV19 to TRBJ2-2. In germline, CDR1 is LNHDA, CDR2 SQIVND (reference sequence). The CDR3 is 16 amino acids long, termini counted. The CDR3 reads CASTSDGANTGELFFF.

On this clonotype: A far larger clone differs by one base, so this is likely a read error. The chain recombines TRBV9 with TRBJ2-7; D is ambiguous. CDR3 size: 14 residues. The germline CDR1 and CDR2 sequences are SGDLS and YYNGEE. Trimming took off 3 bases at V and 6 bases at J, with 16 bases between the two ends. DNA of the CDR3: TGTGCCAGCAGCGGGGGTGGCAGCTCGTCCGAGCAGTACTTC. It is translated as CASSGGGSSSEQYF.

In regard to this clonotype: Only one base separates this from a far larger clonotype, so it likely reflects a read error. The V call is TRBV6-2 or TRBV6-3, the J call TRBJ2-2; D is perhaps TRBD1 (7 bases). V was trimmed by 6 bases and J by 4 bases, leaving 15 bases between them. Germline V gene sequence: CDR1 MNHEY, CDR2 SVGEGT. The CDR3 has 15 amino acids. The chain's CDR3 is CASRHQGGATGELFF. Here the CDR3 DNA reads TGTGCCAGCAGGCACCAGGGGGGCGCCACCGGGGAGCTGTTTTTT.

This clonotype has ten or more counts. The chain recombines TRBV5-1 with TRBJ2-1, with 10 bases that match TRBD2. CDR1 and CDR2 from the germline V gene are SGHRS and YFSETQ. Losses at the gene ends were 5 bases for V and 2 bases for J; bases not matched to a gene: 4. The CDR3 is 15 amino acids. CDR3 in DNA: TGCGCCAGCAGAAAAACTAGCGGGGCCTACAATGAGCAGTTCTTC. Translated: CASRKTSGAYNEQFF.

This clonotype has at least ten counts. The chain joins TRBV5-1 to TRBJ2-2; D not certain. This CDR3 is built from 14 residues. With 4 bases removed from V and 0 bases from J, the gap between germline ends came to 7 bases. The germline CDR1 and CDR2 sequences are SGHRS and YFSETQ. CDR3 sequence (DNA): TGCGCCAGCAGCCAAACTACGAACACCGGGGAGCTGTTTTTT. It codes for CASSQTTNTGELFF.

This clonotype has a count of ten or more. The chain links TRBV7-8 to TRBJ2-3, with a tentative D call TRBD2 (5 bases). V lost 4 bases and J 9 bases, leaving 26 bases between the germline ends. The V gene's germline CDR1 is SGHVS and CDR2 FQNEAQ. CDR3 length: 17 residues. The CDR3 DNA sequence: TGTGCCAGCAGCTCCCCGGGCCGGACTGCTGTCAGTGCGACGCAGTATTTT. It specifies CASSSPGRTAVSATQYF.

The genes are TRBV6-2 or TRBV6-3 and TRBJ1-1, with 8 bases that match TRBD1. Trimming took 5 bases from V and 5 from J; bases not matched to a gene: 10. Germline CDR1 is MNHEY and CDR2 is SVGEGT. The CDR3 extends over 15 amino acids. The CDR3: CASSEQTGARTEAFF. Written as DNA, the CDR3 is TGTGCCAGCAGTGAGCAGACAGGGGCGAGAACTGAAGCTTTCTTT.

This chain links TRBV11-2 with TRBJ2-1, with 8 positions matching TRBD2. The J segment lost 5 bases and the V segment lost 3 bases, leaving 6 bases of the junction unmatched. The CDR3 runs to 15 residues. Germline-derived CDR1 and CDR2 are SGHAT and FQNNGV. CDR3 in amino acids: CASSLQGLGNNEQFF. DNA of the CDR3: TGTGCCAGCAGCTTGCAGGGACTAGGGAACAATGAGCAGTTCTTC. The complete variable domain, with remaining parts taken from reference TRBV11-2 and TRBJ2-1, reads EAGVAQSPRYKIIEKRQSVAFWCNPISGHATLYWYQQILGQGPKLLIQFQNNGVVDDSQLPKDRFSAERLKGVDSTLKIQPAKLEDSAVYLCASSLQGLGNNEQFFGPGTRLTVL.

This clonotype was seen many times. Written as DNA, the CDR3 is TGTGCCAGCAGCTTAGGTCCTACTGCGAACACCGGGGAGCTGTTTTTT. Its translation: CASSLGPTANTGELFF. This chain connects TRBV11-3 to TRBJ2-2, with D unclear. CDR1 SGHNT and CDR2 YENEEA come from the germline V gene. This CDR3 region has 16 residues. V was cut by 1 base and J by 0 bases, with 9 bases left in between.

This clonotype was observed many times. This chain connects TRBV3-1 to TRBJ1-1, with no clear D. CDR3 length equals 16 residues. The germline CDR1 and CDR2 sequences are LGHDT and YNNKEL (reference sequence). V lost 4 bases and J 7 bases, leaving 22 bases between the germline ends. In DNA, the CDR3 is TGTGCCAGCAGCCGGCCGGGCGAGGGTAGTCTAGGTGAAGCTTTCTTT. Translation: CASSRPGEGSLGEAFF.

This clonotype was observed at least ten times. The rearrangement joins TRBV6-6 to TRBJ2-1; 8 positions agree with TRBD2. The CDR3 runs 18 residues. Germline CDR1 and CDR2: MNHNY and SVGAGI (reference sequence). J was trimmed by 1 base and V by 6 bases; bases with no gene match: 14. CDR3 DNA sequence: TGTGCCAGCAGCCCCCTGGGTAGCGGGGCTCCATCCTACAATGAGCAGTTCTTC. It yields the protein CASSPLGSGAPSYNEQFF.

The genes are TRBV27 and TRBJ2-1, with D uncertain. The V gene's germline CDR1 is MNHEY and CDR2 SMNVEV (reference sequence). The V gene lost 5 bases and the J gene lost 0 bases, with 14 bases spanning the gap. The CDR3 runs to 16 residues. CDR3 bases: TGTGCCAGCAGTCCGCGCCGCGCTAGCTCCTACAATGAGCAGTTCTTC. Encoded protein: CASSPRRASSYNEQFF.

This clonotype occurred many times. The genes are TRBV20-1 and TRBJ2-3; D gene uncertain. CDR3 length: 13 amino acids. V lost 3 bases, J lost 4 bases, and 11 bases lay in between. The V gene's germline CDR1 is DFQATT and CDR2 SNEGSKA (reference sequence). This CDR3 is CSASPARADTQYF. The CDR3 DNA sequence: TGCAGTGCTAGTCCAGCCAGAGCAGATACGCAGTATTTT.